These 11 T cell receptor beta chains were sequenced from one sample in a study of radiotherapy plus CTLA-4 blockade in lung cancer. Sequencing was performed with immunoSEQ multiplex PCR; in TCRdb, only in-frame clones are kept and a portion is missing. The sample contains around 30,000 clones, roughly three quarters of which appear only once. The source material was peripheral blood, sampled from a patient treated with radiotherapy plus ipilimumab. Receptors originate from a human donor with non-small cell lung cancer who had stable disease on radiotherapy plus ipilimumab.

The V call is TRBV6-1, the J call TRBJ1-1; 8 nucleotides line up with TRBD1. Germline assignment: CDR1 MNHNS and CDR2 SASEGT. The CDR3 runs 14 residues. The V gene end was trimmed by 5 bases and the J gene end by 1 base; junction bases not matched to a gene: 3. The CDR3, as DNA: TGTGCCAGCAGTACCGACAGGGGGAACACTGAAGCTTTCTTT. This sequence encodes CASSTDRGNTEAFF.

This rearrangement joins TRBV4-2 to TRBJ2-7; 11 bases map to TRBD2. V shed 1 base, J shed 0 bases, and the junction held 2 bases outside the gene matches. Germline V gives CDR1 LGHNA, CDR2 YNFKEQ. This CDR3 contains 16 residues. The CDR3 nucleotides are TGTGCCAGCAGCCAAGCTAGCGGGAGGTTCTCCTACGAGCAGTACTTC. The encoded protein is CASSQASGRFSYEQYF.

By share, this clone counts as medium-sized. V and J are TRBV18 and TRBJ2-7; 7 nucleotides line up with TRBD2. The germline V gene has CDR1 KGHSH and CDR2 LQKENI. This CDR3 region has 16 residues. Trimming cost V 4 bases and J 6 bases; bases outside gene matches: 15. Here the CDR3 reads CASSREGGSYSGEQYF. For the CDR3, the DNA is TGTGCCAGCTCACGCGAGGGCGGGAGTTATTCGGGCGAGCAGTACTTC.

In its sample, this clone was seen once. V and J are TRBV12-5 and TRBJ2-5; TRBD1 matches 11 bases. The CDR3 has 15 amino acids. Losses at the gene ends were 1 base for V and 5 bases for J; bases not matched to a gene: 3. Germline loops: CDR1 LGHNT, CDR2 FRNRAP. CDR3 sequence (DNA): TGTGCTAGTGGTTTGGGGGGACAGGGGGGGGAGACCCAGTACTTC. This gives the protein CASGLGGQGGETQYF.

The chain uses TRBV7-8 and TRBJ1-5, with 8 bases that match TRBD1. V lost 2 bases to trimming and J lost 5 bases; unmatched junction nucleotides: 8. The CDR3 has 16 amino acids. The germline V gene encodes CDR1 SGHVS and CDR2 FQNEAQ. The CDR3 coding sequence is TGTGCCAGCAGCTTAAAGACAGGGGAGGGCGATCAGCCCCAGCATTTT. Translation gives CASSLKTGEGDQPQHF.

V gene TRBV4-1 combines with J gene TRBJ2-1; D gene unclear. Trimming removed 3 bases at V and 4 bases at J, with 19 bases between. The CDR3 length is 17 residues. CDR1 and CDR2 (germline): MGHRA, YSYEKL. Here the CDR3 DNA reads TGCGCCAGCAGCCACTCCTCCGTCACAAGCGTATACAATGAGCAGTTCTTC. It translates to CASSHSSVTSVYNEQFF.

The chain carries TRBV28 and TRBJ1-1; tentatively, D is TRBD1 (6 bases). V lost 2 bases and J 0 bases, leaving 16 bases between the germline ends. This CDR3 region has 17 residues. Germline-derived CDR1 and CDR2 are MDHEN and SYDVKM. The CDR3 reads CASSLSSGGSLNTEAFF. CDR3 DNA sequence: TGTGCCAGCAGTTTAAGTTCGGGGGGCTCCCTGAACACTGAAGCTTTCTTT.

The chain recombines TRBV11-3 with TRBJ2-5, with TRBD2 identical over 8 bases. Germline V lookup: CDR1 SGHNT, CDR2 YENEEA. The length of the CDR3 is 16 residues. V was clipped by 5 bases and J by 5 bases; unmatched bases: 13. The CDR3 region has the DNA TGTGCCAGCAGCACTAGCGGTTACGGGGGGCGGGAGACCCAGTACTTC. Residues: CASSTSGYGGRETQYF.

The chain carries TRBV28 and TRBJ1-1, with D uncertain. CDR1 and CDR2 from the germline V gene are MDHEN and SYDVKM. With 6 bases removed from V and 1 base from J, the gap between germline ends came to 12 bases. This CDR3 spans 14 amino acids. The CDR3 nucleotides are TGTGCCAGCAGACCAGTCAAGACGAACACTGAAGCTTTCTTT. This gives the protein CASRPVKTNTEAFF. Supplemented by reference TRBV28 and TRBJ1-1, the full variable domain reads DVKVTQSSRYLVKRTGEKVFLECVQDMDHENMFWYRQDPGLGLRLIYFSYDVKMKEKGDIPEGYSVSREKKERFSLILESASTNQTSMYLCASRPVKTNTEAFFGQGTRLTVV.

The chain has TRBV4-1 and TRBJ1-5; 11 bases are shared with TRBD1. Germline loops: CDR1 MGHRA, CDR2 YSYEKL. The ends lost 1 base at V and 5 bases at J; junction bases unmatched: 4. There are 16 residues in the CDR3. The CDR3 sequence: CASSQGWGQGDQPQHF. In DNA form, the CDR3 reads TGCGCCAGCAGCCAAGGGTGGGGACAGGGGGATCAGCCCCAGCATTTT.

The chain combines TRBV5-8 with TRBJ2-5; maybe TRBD2 (7 bases). The CDR3 loop spans 15 amino acids. V lost 2 bases to trimming and J lost 5 bases, with 16 bases between them. CDR1 is SGHTS and CDR2 is YDEGEE in the germline V gene. CDR3 residues: CASSFPLGGRETQYF. The CDR3 DNA follows: TGTGCCAGCAGCTTCCCACTCGGGGGGCGGGAGACCCAGTACTTC.